This TCR beta chain was identified in a study of early T cells in non-severe SARS-CoV-2 infection. In the study overall: Sequencing targeted bulk RNA from unsorted whole blood, leaving chains unpaired.

Unique molecular identifiers were added to individual cDNA molecules. TCRdb recomputed calls from the 5' RACE reads with MiXCR, one row per CDR3 protein. The table has 70,000 or so distinct CDR3 sequences, 10% to 15% seen once; the top ten hold about 3.9%. A few counts support this clonotype. Looked up from germline, CDR1 is SEHNR and CDR2 is FQNEAQ (reference sequence). CDR3 length: 14 amino acids. Germline trimming cut 1 base from V and 5 bases from J; bases unmatched to any gene: 4. The receptor was derived from an adult who was a healthcare worker with PCR-confirmed SARS-CoV-2 infection or an uninfected control (not recorded which). This chain connects TRBV7-9 to TRBJ2-5; 7 nucleotides match TRBD1. The sequencing sample was made of whole blood. The CDR3 DNA reads as TGTGCCAGCAGCTTAGTAGGGGGCATGGAGACCCAGTACTTC. The encoded protein is CASSLVGGMETQYF.